This is a list of T cell receptor beta chains from one sample in a study of T cells in Graves' hyperthyroidism and ophthalmopathy. MiXCR, applied by TCRdb to the multiplex PCR reads, yields one record per CDR3 protein. The sample consists of under 400,000 distinct CDR3 sequences, approximately 14% of them appearing once. Material: blood. These receptors were obtained from a woman aged 55-70 years with Graves' ophthalmopathy. Each CDR3 is given without its conserved first and last residue.

CDR3aa: ASSEGLAGGPGEQF
v_gene: TRBV2
len: 14

CDR3aa: ASSSLSGTWETQY
v_gene: TRBV7-6
len: 13

CDR3aa: ASSPHGTSKTQY
v_gene: TRBV9
len: 12

CDR3aa: ASSSPTSGSDIQY
v_gene: TRBV28
len: 13

CDR3aa: ASSFDGRGNGYT
v_gene: TRBV5-5
len: 12

CDR3aa: ASSGPAGDSYNEQF
v_gene: TRBV5-6
len: 14

CDR3aa: ASSRGGVTEAF
v_gene: TRBV5-5
len: 11

CDR3aa: SAEEAGNYEQY
v_gene: TRBV20-1
len: 11

CDR3aa: ASLRLAGGQGTQY
v_gene: TRBV27
len: 13

CDR3aa: ASSLGVGETQY
v_gene: TRBV7-2
len: 11

CDR3aa: ASVWTRDRAYSNQPQH
v_gene: TRBV12-5
len: 16

CDR3aa: SARRRNNEQY
v_gene: TRBV20-1
len: 10

CDR3aa: ATSDTREPTNEQF
v_gene: TRBV24-1
len: 13

CDR3aa: ASGLQAMTEAF
v_gene: TRBV12-5
len: 11

CDR3aa: ASSHPLADRSYEQY
v_gene: TRBV4-1
len: 14

CDR3aa: ASSEASNYGYT
v_gene: TRBV2
len: 11

CDR3aa: ASSRLTLAGEDTQY
v_gene: TRBV11-1
len: 14

CDR3aa: ASSETSATYNEQF
v_gene: TRBV5-1
len: 13

CDR3aa: ASSLVETSGTDTQY
v_gene: TRBV7-2
len: 14

CDR3aa: ASRSGRVNEQF
v_gene: TRBV2
len: 11

CDR3aa: ASGRTGGWNTGELF
v_gene: TRBV6-1
len: 14

CDR3aa: ASSHTERSEQY
v_gene: TRBV11-2
len: 11

CDR3aa: ASSQGHGGETQY
v_gene: TRBV3-1
len: 12

CDR3aa: SAGTLLIGEQY
v_gene: TRBV20-1
len: 11

CDR3aa: SARDQGGVQRNIQY
v_gene: TRBV20-1
len: 14

CDR3aa: ASSTRTGLQF
v_gene: TRBV7-9
len: 10

CDR3aa: ANSFLRAGGAYEQF
v_gene: TRBV27
len: 14

CDR3aa: ASGLDLPPRNQPQH
v_gene: TRBV12-5
len: 14

CDR3aa: ASSATGPNPLRLF
v_gene: TRBV9
len: 13

CDR3aa: ATSPLASGNLNEQF
v_gene: TRBV15
len: 14

CDR3aa: ASSPIVAGGPYEQF
v_gene: TRBV9
len: 14

CDR3aa: ASSSARGYT
v_gene: TRBV7-9
len: 9

CDR3aa: ASLHGTGANVLT
v_gene: TRBV6-2/TRBV6-3
len: 12

CDR3aa: ASIRVHGTGELF
v_gene: TRBV7-2
len: 12

CDR3aa: ASSSGLAESQETQY
v_gene: TRBV18
len: 14

CDR3aa: ASRTGDGSYEQY
v_gene: TRBV6-1
len: 12

CDR3aa: ASSPTRDTEAF
v_gene: TRBV18
len: 11

CDR3aa: ASPTTSGRSYEQY
v_gene: TRBV7-2
len: 13

CDR3aa: ASSPLLAGGRGNEQF
v_gene: TRBV7-2
len: 15

CDR3aa: AWSAGTGTNEKLF
v_gene: TRBV30
len: 13

CDR3aa: ASSQVSGTGYDGYT
v_gene: TRBV3-1
len: 14

CDR3aa: AISEATSGNLWTGELF
v_gene: TRBV10-3
len: 16

CDR3aa: ASSQGSGQETQY
v_gene: TRBV4-1
len: 12

CDR3aa: ATSEMTGDEADTQY
v_gene: TRBV24-1
len: 14

CDR3aa: ASTQRANTGELF
v_gene: TRBV4-2
len: 12

CDR3aa: ASTEGATQETQY
v_gene: TRBV12-3/TRBV12-4
len: 12

CDR3aa: ASSPDRGDETQY
v_gene: TRBV5-1
len: 12

CDR3aa: ASTASGDWEKTQY
v_gene: TRBV28
len: 13

CDR3aa: ASSEEGTSGYYNEQF
v_gene: TRBV10-2
len: 15

CDR3aa: AGSSGTSGGSEQY
v_gene: TRBV12-3/TRBV12-4
len: 13

CDR3aa: ASSERFSGTNVLT
v_gene: TRBV6-1
len: 13